These 20 T cell receptor beta chains came from one sample sequenced in a study of blood T cell repertoires in COVID-19. The assay was immunoSEQ multiplex PCR, and TCRdb's table has in-frame clones only and misses some. The sample lists 300,000 to 400,000 clones, around 88% occurring once. The source material was peripheral blood. These receptor sequences come from a woman younger than 45 with COVID-19, enrolled during active disease.

The V call is TRBV6-2 or TRBV6-3, the J call TRBJ1-2; 9 bases match TRBD1. With V trimmed by 4 bases and J by 5 bases, 8 bases remained unmatched. Germline values: CDR1 MNHEY, CDR2 SVGEGT. The CDR3 is 15 residues long. This CDR3 is CASSSPTQGAYGYTF. The CDR3 nucleotides are TGTGCCAGCAGTTCCCCGACACAGGGGGCTTATGGCTACACCTTC.

The chain carries TRBV7-9 and TRBJ2-2; D gene ambiguous. V was shortened by 1 base and J by 8 bases, with 5 bases between the two germline ends. The CDR3 sequence is 12 residues long. Germline CDR1 reads SEHNR; CDR2 reads FQNEAQ (reference sequence). CDR3 region: CASSLETGELFF. CDR3 DNA sequence: TGTGCCAGCAGCTTAGAGACTGGGGAGCTGTTTTTT.

This rearrangement joins TRBV4-1 to TRBJ1-1; D unclear. V was clipped by 2 bases and J by 8 bases, with 12 bases between them. This CDR3 has 13 amino acids. Germline-derived CDR1 and CDR2 are MGHRA and YSYEKL. CDR3 DNA: TGCGCCAGCAGCCAACCCTCGGGGTTCGAAGCTTTCTTT. This gives the protein CASSQPSGFEAFF.

The chain employs TRBV3-1 (or the pseudogene TRBV3-2) and TRBJ1-6, with 11 bases identical to TRBD1. The CDR3 is made up of 16 amino acids. The germline CDR1 and CDR2 sequences are LGHDT and YNNKEL (reference sequence). Unmatched junction bases numbered 9, after V lost 1 base and J lost 13 bases. The CDR3 region is CASSQASGTGGDPLHF. The CDR3 region has the DNA TGTGCCAGCAGCCAAGCGTCCGGGACAGGGGGGGATCCCCTCCACTTT.

V gene TRBV15 combines with J gene TRBJ2-1, with a possible D match to TRBD2 (6 bases). CDR1 is LNHNV and CDR2 is YYDKDF in the germline V gene (reference sequence). Between the trimmed V and J ends, which lost 2 bases and 1 base, there was a span of 9 bases. The CDR3 runs to 15 residues. The chain's CDR3 is CATSRSAGSYNEQFF. The CDR3 DNA is TGTGCCACCAGCAGAAGCGCGGGATCCTACAATGAGCAGTTCTTC.

The V and J genes are TRBV5-4 and TRBJ1-2; TRBD1 agrees at 8 bases. Germline trimming cut 1 base from V and 7 bases from J; bases unmatched to any gene: 9. The germline V gene has CDR1 SGHNT and CDR2 YYREEE (reference sequence). CDR3 length: 15 residues. The CDR3 bases are TGTGCCAGCAGCTTGTCCGCGACAGGGGCTGGTGGCTACACCTTC. The encoded protein is CASSLSATGAGGYTF.

This chain joins TRBV11-3 and TRBJ2-2; TRBD2 matches at 7 bases. The germline V gene encodes CDR1 SGHNT and CDR2 YENEEA. This CDR3 contains 14 residues. Unmatched junction bases numbered 2, after V lost 1 base and J lost 6 bases. This chain's CDR3 is CASSLGLAAGELFF. DNA for the CDR3: TGTGCCAGCAGCTTAGGACTAGCCGCCGGGGAGCTGTTTTTT.

This clone was recorded once. The chain combines TRBV7-9 with TRBJ1-1; 7 bases are shared with TRBD1. The CDR3 loop spans 14 amino acids. Germline CDR1 SEHNR, CDR2 FQNEAQ (reference sequence). The ends lost 5 bases at V and 2 bases at J; junction bases unmatched: 5. The CDR3 loop is CASSRGQLNTEAFF. DNA for the CDR3: TGTGCCAGCAGCCGGGGACAGCTAAACACTGAAGCTTTCTTT.

The V gene is TRBV11-2, the J gene TRBJ2-3; 11 bases fit TRBD2. V was clipped by 1 base and J by 4 bases; unmatched bases: 4. Germline V gene sequence: CDR1 SGHAT, CDR2 FQNNGV. CDR3 length: 16 amino acids. CDR3 DNA: TGTGCCAGCAGCTTAGGTAGCGGGGGGGCCGCAGATACGCAGTATTTT. Translating gives CASSLGSGGAADTQYF.

This clone was counted a few times. The chain uses TRBV5-6 and TRBJ1-5; 9 bases map to TRBD1. Germline V gene sequence: CDR1 SGHDT, CDR2 YYEEEE. V was pared by 1 base and J by 0 bases, with 8 bases of the junction left unmatched. The CDR3 extends over 18 amino acids. In DNA form, the CDR3 reads TGTGCCAGCAGCTTGTGGGGACAGGGAGTCTATAGCAATCAGCCCCAGCATTTT. It yields the protein CASSLWGQGVYSNQPQHF.

The genes are TRBV13 and TRBJ1-1; TRBD1 matches at 7 bases. Unmatched junction bases numbered 5, after V lost 4 bases and J lost 0 bases. CDR1 is PRHDT, CDR2 FYEKMQ, per germline (reference sequence). The length of the CDR3 is 15 residues. The CDR3 here is CASSSAGTVNTEAFF. CDR3 coding DNA: TGTGCCAGCAGCTCCGCCGGGACAGTGAACACTGAAGCTTTCTTT.

The V gene is TRBV5-4, the J gene TRBJ1-2, with D uncertain. With 0 bases removed from V and 4 bases from J, the gap between germline ends came to 13 bases. Germline V gives CDR1 SGHNT, CDR2 YYREEE (reference sequence). This CDR3 is built from 15 residues. CDR3 amino acids: CASSLAEQVRYGYTF. The CDR3 nucleotides read TGTGCCAGCAGCTTGGCCGAGCAGGTCCGCTATGGCTACACCTTC.

This clone appeared once. The J gene is TRBJ2-7, the V gene TRBV15, with D tentatively TRBD1 (6 bases). With 1 base removed from V and 2 bases from J, the gap between germline ends came to 9 bases. Germline-derived CDR1 and CDR2 are LNHNV and YYDKDF (reference sequence). The CDR3 contains 14 residues. For the CDR3, the DNA is TGTGCCACCAGCAGAGCCGGGACACCCTACGAGCAGTACGTC. It translates to CATSRAGTPYEQYV.

The genes are TRBV5-5 and TRBJ1-1, with a weak D call TRBD1 (5 bases). Germline CDR1 and CDR2: SGHKS and YYEKEE (reference sequence). The V gene lost 1 base and the J gene lost 5 bases, with 9 bases spanning the gap. The CDR3 contains 13 residues. The CDR3 is CASSLLQVTEAFF. As DNA, the CDR3 is TGTGCCAGCAGCTTGTTACAGGTGACTGAAGCTTTCTTT. Full variable domain (rest looked up from reference TRBV5-5 and TRBJ1-1): DAGVTQSPTHLIKTRGQQVTLRCSPISGHKSVSWYQQVLGQGPQFIFQYYEKEERGRGNFPDRFSARQFPNYSSELNVNALLLGDSALYLCASSLLQVTEAFFGQGTRLTVV.

This clone was seen once. The chain combines TRBV7-8 with TRBJ1-1, with a tentative D call TRBD1 (5 bases). Germline CDR1 is SGHVS and CDR2 is FQNEAQ. Trimming pared 7 bases from V and 14 bases from J, leaving 23 bases between. The length of the CDR3 is 13 residues. CDR3 loop: CASTPSGYRPTFF. Here the CDR3 DNA reads TGTGCCAGCACCCCGTCAGGGTACCGGCCCACCTTCTTT.

J is TRBJ2-1 and V is TRBV14; 9 nucleotides line up with TRBD2. The CDR3 consists of 16 residues. Germline CDR1 reads SGHDN; CDR2 reads FVKESK. The V segment lost 4 bases and the J segment 8 bases; nucleotides outside the gene matches: 12. For the CDR3, the DNA is TGTGCCAGCAGCCCTAAGCGGGGGGTCCCCTTGGATGAGCAGTTCTTC. Residues: CASSPKRGVPLDEQFF.

J is TRBJ2-5 and V is TRBV10-2, with TRBD2 identical over 10 bases. V trimming: 7 bases; J trimming: 5 bases; junction bases outside the gene matches: 7. The V gene's germline CDR1 is WSHSY and CDR2 SAAADI. The length of the CDR3 is 14 residues. The CDR3 bases are TGCGCCAGCAACCCAGCGGGGGGGACGGAGACCCAGTACTTC. This sequence encodes CASNPAGGTETQYF.

The V call is TRBV5-8, the J call TRBJ2-7; 7 bases agree with TRBD1. There are 13 residues in the CDR3. V was clipped by 2 bases and J by 6 bases; unmatched bases: 5. Germline assignment: CDR1 SGHTS and CDR2 YDEGEE. CDR3 sequence: CASSFLGGAEQYV. As DNA, the CDR3 is TGTGCCAGCAGCTTTCTAGGGGGCGCCGAGCAGTACGTC.

The chain is built from TRBV30 and TRBJ2-7; 7 bases match TRBD1. CDR1 and CDR2 (germline): GTSNPN, SVGIG (reference sequence). V was clipped by 4 bases and J by 3 bases; unmatched bases: 6. The CDR3 runs to 13 residues. The CDR3 reads CAWTQGVHYEQYF. The DNA of the CDR3 is TGTGCCTGGACCCAGGGGGTCCACTACGAGCAGTACTTC.

J is TRBJ1-2 and V is TRBV12-3 or TRBV12-4, with 7 bases fitting TRBD1. The CDR3 is 13 residues long. With 5 bases clipped from V and 6 bases from J, the junction kept 6 bases outside the gene matches. In DNA form, the CDR3 reads TGTGCCAGCAGTCCCACAGGGGTCGATGGCTACACCTTC. Protein product: CASSPTGVDGYTF.